The 8 T cell receptor beta chains presented below share a single source sample, sequenced in a study of T cells in Graves' hyperthyroidism and ophthalmopathy. Regions amplified from RNA transcripts were the TCR beta CDR3 regions. When the TCR CDR3 underwent first-round RT-PCR, the HTBI primer set was used. TCRdb recomputed calls from the multiplex PCR reads with MiXCR, one row per CDR3 protein. The sample contains around 340,000 distinct CDR3 sequences, around 14% of which appear only once. Sequenced sample: blood. All receptors come from a woman aged 30 to 39 with Graves' hyperthyroidism.

This rearrangement joins TRBV9 to TRBJ2-1; 9 bases are shared with TRBD2. J was trimmed by 3 bases and V by 4 bases; bases with no gene match: 8. CDR1 and CDR2 (germline): SGDLS, YYNGEE. The CDR3 contains 16 residues. Written as DNA, the CDR3 is TGTGCCAGCAGCCTCGAGGCTAGCGGGATCTACAATGAGCAGTTCTTC. Its protein product is CASSLEASGIYNEQFF.

The table lists this clonotype with a few counts. This chain joins TRBV10-3 and TRBJ2-7; possible D gene TRBD2, 6 bases. This CDR3 has 11 amino acids. V lost 6 bases and J lost 6, with 9 bases in between. The germline V gene has CDR1 ENHRY and CDR2 SYGVKD. The CDR3 is CAIRGDFEQYF. The CDR3 region has the DNA TGTGCCATCAGGGGGGACTTCGAGCAGTACTTC.

This clonotype was counted between two and nine times. The chain carries TRBV18 and TRBJ1-5; D gene ambiguous. V gave up 2 bases and J gave up 0 bases, with 8 bases separating them. This CDR3 has 15 residues. Germline CDR1 KGHSH, CDR2 LQKENI. Here the CDR3 reads CASSPLRTSNQPQHF. CDR3 nucleotide sequence: TGTGCCAGCTCACCATTAAGGACTAGCAATCAGCCCCAGCATTTT.

This clonotype was counted at least ten times. This sequence joins TRBV7-9 and TRBJ1-5, with a tentative D call TRBD1 (6 bases). In germline, CDR1 is SEHNR, CDR2 FQNEAQ (reference sequence). CDR3 length: 15 residues. Trimming shortened V by 5 bases and J by 4 bases, and 15 bases separated the two germline ends. The CDR3 sequence is CASSPDTGRNQPQHF. As DNA, the CDR3 is TGTGCCAGCAGCCCGGACACAGGGAGAAATCAGCCCCAGCATTTT. Full variable domain (missing parts from reference TRBV7-9 and TRBJ1-5): DTGVSQNPRHKITKRGQNVTFRCDPISEHNRLYWYRQTLGQGPEFLTYFQNEAQLEKSRLLSDRFSAERPKGSFSTLEIQRTEQGDSAMYLCASSPDTGRNQPQHFGDGTRLSIL.

The genes are TRBV6-2 or TRBV6-3 and TRBJ2-1, with 9 bases fitting TRBD1. This CDR3 has 18 residues. Germline-derived CDR1 and CDR2 are MNHEY and SVGEGT. J lost 6 bases, V lost 0 bases, and 12 bases had no gene match. CDR3 protein: CASSYSIGAGQGSNEQFF. The DNA of the CDR3 is TGTGCCAGCAGTTACTCGATAGGTGCGGGACAGGGAAGCAATGAGCAGTTCTTC.

About this clonotype: Its ends do not fully match the called genes, so a read error is possible. This chain joins TRBV12-3 or TRBV12-4 and TRBJ1-2; D unresolved. The CDR3 has 14 amino acids. CDR3 in amino acids: CASSLTSVDYGYTF. For the CDR3, the DNA is TGCGCCAGCAGCCTTACCTCGGTCGACTATGGCTACACCTTC.

In this sample, this clonotype turned up a few times. V gene TRBV18 combines with J gene TRBJ1-1, with D possibly being TRBD1 (5 bases). The germline V and J ends were trimmed by 3 bases and 5 bases, with 13 bases remaining between them. Per the germline V gene, CDR1 is KGHSH and CDR2 is LQKENI. This CDR3 comprises 14 residues. This CDR3 reads CASSPVVRGTEAFF. The CDR3 coding sequence is TGTGCCAGCTCACCGGTGGTGAGGGGAACTGAAGCTTTCTTT.

This clonotype was seen a few times. This chain joins TRBV6-2 or TRBV6-3 and TRBJ2-2; D gene uncertain. The germline CDR1 and CDR2 sequences are MNHEY and SVGEGT. This CDR3 is built from 11 residues. V was pared by 2 bases and J by 10 bases, with 5 bases between. As DNA, the CDR3 is TGTGCCAGCAGTTACGAGTCGGAGCTGTTTTTT. It encodes CASSYESELFF.